The rows below give T cell receptor beta chains drawn from one sample of a study of T cells in Graves' hyperthyroidism and ophthalmopathy. TCRdb reprocessed the multiplex PCR reads with MiXCR, giving one entry per CDR3 protein. The sample lists about 700,000 distinct CDR3 sequences, approximately 42% occurring once. Sequenced sample: peripheral blood or thyroid tissue (not recorded which). These receptors were taken from an adult man with Graves' disease, either hyperthyroidism or ophthalmopathy (not recorded which). Each CDR3 is given with its conserved first and last residue. D genes are given only for firm matches. Some rows have no size entry. The others give once, few or many, or a class for an expanded clone.

j_call clone_size d_call v_call cdr3_aa cdr3_nt
TRBJ2-5 many - TRBV24-1 CATSKRGVEAQYF TGTGCCACCAGTAAACGGGGCGTGGAGGCCCAGTACTTC
TRBJ1-6 - - TRBV29-1 CSIRTFSYNSPLHF TGCAGCATCCGGACATTTTCCTATAATTCACCCCTCCACTTT
TRBJ1-2 - - TRBV12-3/TRBV12-4 CASRPSGDRYGYTF TGTGCCAGCAGACCTTCAGGGGATCGCTATGGCTACACCTTC
TRBJ1-2 once - TRBV12-3/TRBV12-4 CASTTGLDGYTF TGTGCCAGCACGACAGGCCTGGATGGCTACACCTTC
TRBJ1-1 - - TRBV10-2 CASSESSRRNTEAFF TGCGCCAGCAGTGAGTCGAGCAGGAGAAACACTGAAGCTTTCTTT
TRBJ1-2 - TRBD1 TRBV7-9 CASSPNFRNSADRDGYTF TGTGCCAGCAGCCCCAACTTCCGAAACTCAGCGGACAGGGACGGCTACACCTTC
TRBJ2-7 - TRBD1 TRBV29-1 CSYGDRGLDEQYF TGCAGCTACGGGGACAGGGGGCTTGACGAGCAGTACTTC
TRBJ1-1 - - TRBV11-1 CASSLEGVDTEAFF TGTGCCAGCAGCTTAGAAGGGGTGGACACTGAAGCTTTCTTT
TRBJ1-2 - - TRBV25-1 CAWSVPSRGGYGYTF TGTGCCTGGAGTGTGCCCAGCAGGGGAGGCTATGGCTACACCTTC
TRBJ2-2 once - TRBV5-1 CASSPGRGGELFF TGCGCCAGCAGCCCCGGGCGAGGGGGGGAGCTGTTTTTT
TRBJ1-1 - TRBD1 TRBV12-3/TRBV12-4 CATLQGMNTEAFF TGTGCCACCCTACAGGGGATGAACACTGAAGCTTTCTTT
TRBJ1-1 many - TRBV29-1 CSVPGSNTEAFF TGCAGCGTCCCCGGGAGTAACACTGAAGCTTTCTTT
TRBJ1-2 few - TRBV12-3/TRBV12-4 CASSLKGSGGYTF TGTGCCAGCAGTTTAAAGGGTTCGGGTGGCTACACCTTC
TRBJ1-1 - - TRBV9 CASSVDVKNTEAFF TGTGCCAGCAGCGTAGATGTGAAGAACACTGAAGCTTTCTTT
TRBJ1-5 - - TRBV7-6 CASNPREIHSNQPQHF TGTGCCAGCAACCCACGGGAGATCCATAGCAATCAGCCCCAGCATTTT
TRBJ1-4 - - TRBV7-9 CASSTDSSTNEKLFF TGTGCCAGCAGCACGGACAGTTCAACTAATGAAAAACTGTTTTTT
TRBJ1-5 - - TRBV10-3 CAISGGATNQPQHF TGTGCCATCAGTGGGGGAGCGACCAATCAGCCCCAGCATTTT
TRBJ2-6 - - TRBV15 CATSTGANVLTF TGTGCCACCAGCACAGGGGCCAACGTCCTGACTTTC
TRBJ2-7 many - TRBV24-1 CATSDNRVPYEQYF TGTGCCACCAGTGATAACAGGGTTCCCTACGAGCAGTACTTC
TRBJ1-2 once - TRBV7-3 CAISSGASYGYTF TGTGCCATCAGCTCAGGGGCTTCATATGGCTACACCTTC
TRBJ2-7 many - TRBV29-1 CSVRVGLSAGQYF TGCAGCGTTAGAGTTGGGCTATCCGCGGGGCAGTACTTC
TRBJ1-4 - TRBD1 TRBV7-2 CASSRDRVGKLFF TGTGCCAGCAGCAGAGACAGGGTCGGAAAACTGTTTTTT
TRBJ2-7 few - TRBV20-1 CSARPETVIYEQYF TGCAGTGCTAGACCGGAGACAGTTATCTACGAGCAGTACTTC
TRBJ1-2 once - TRBV2 CASLDKYGYTF TGTGCCAGCTTGGACAAATATGGCTACACCTTC
TRBJ1-6 - TRBD1 TRBV7-6 CASSARQGMSYNSPLHF TGTGCCAGCAGCGCCCGACAGGGGATGTCATATAATTCACCCCTCCACTTT
TRBJ1-2 - TRBD1 TRBV29-1 CSVGQGDMGYTF TGCAGCGTTGGACAGGGGGATATGGGCTACACCTTC
TRBJ2-5 - TRBD2 TRBV25-1 CATRASGSQETQYF TGTGCAACCAGGGCTAGCGGGAGTCAAGAGACCCAGTACTTC
TRBJ2-7 - TRBD1 TRBV20-1 CSARARGFYEQYF TGCAGTGCCCGGGCCAGGGGGTTTTACGAGCAGTACTTC
TRBJ1-2 - TRBD1 TRBV9 CASSEDRGQRGYTF TGTGCCAGCAGCGAGGACAGGGGACAGCGAGGCTACACCTTC
TRBJ1-1 many - TRBV7-9 CASSLGSSTEAFF TGTGCCAGCAGCTTAGGATCTAGCACTGAAGCTTTCTTT
TRBJ2-7 - - TRBV7-9 CASSFLGVYEQYF TGTGCCAGCAGCTTTCTGGGGGTTTACGAGCAGTACTTC
TRBJ1-5 - - TRBV15 CATSIHGSPYSNQPQHF TGTGCCACCAGCATCCACGGGTCTCCGTATAGCAATCAGCCCCAGCATTTT
TRBJ1-1 - - TRBV7-9 CASSLKVGLETEAFF TGTGCCAGCAGCTTGAAAGTGGGACTGGAGACCGAAGCTTTCTTT
TRBJ1-1 many TRBD1 TRBV6-5 CASSETDRAEAFF TGTGCCAGCAGTGAAACTGACAGGGCTGAAGCTTTCTTT
TRBJ2-5 - - TRBV7-8 CASSQRQLQETQYF TGTGCCAGCAGCCAGCGACAGTTACAAGAGACCCAGTACTTC
TRBJ1-1 - - TRBV29-1 CSVQPGAKWNTEAFF TGCAGCGTCCAACCGGGGGCTAAATGGAACACTGAAGCTTTCTTT
TRBJ2-5 - TRBD1 TRBV24-1 CATSDFPGDRQNQETQYF TGTGCCACCAGTGATTTTCCTGGGGACAGACAAAACCAAGAGACCCAGTACTTC
TRBJ2-5 few - TRBV24-1 CATSDTTGKLKETQYF TGTGCCACCAGTGACACAACAGGGAAACTAAAAGAGACCCAGTACTTC
TRBJ2-2 - - TRBV7-6 CASARDKGNTGELFF TGTGCCAGCGCCCGCGATAAGGGGAACACCGGGGAGCTGTTTTTT
TRBJ2-5 - TRBD2 TRBV5-1 CASSLGDSGEAQYF TGCGCCAGCAGCTTGGGGGATAGCGGGGAGGCCCAGTACTTC
TRBJ1-5 - TRBD1 TRBV19 CASSAGQASYQPQHF TGTGCCAGTAGTGCGGGACAGGCATCCTATCAGCCCCAGCATTTT
TRBJ2-7 many TRBD1 TRBV29-1 CSVEGGQRYSYEQYF TGCAGCGTTGAAGGGGGACAGCGCTATTCGTACGAGCAGTACTTC